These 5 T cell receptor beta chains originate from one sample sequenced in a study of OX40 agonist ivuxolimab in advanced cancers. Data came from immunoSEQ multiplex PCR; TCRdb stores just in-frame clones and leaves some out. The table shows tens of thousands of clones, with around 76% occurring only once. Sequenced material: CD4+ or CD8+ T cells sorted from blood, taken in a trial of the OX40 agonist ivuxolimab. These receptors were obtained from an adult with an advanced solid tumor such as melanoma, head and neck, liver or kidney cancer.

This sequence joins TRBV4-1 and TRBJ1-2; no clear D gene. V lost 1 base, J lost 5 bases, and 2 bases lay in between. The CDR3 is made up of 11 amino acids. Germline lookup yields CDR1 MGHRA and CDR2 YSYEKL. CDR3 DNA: TGCGCCAGCAGCCAAGGTTATGGCTACACCTTC. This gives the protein CASSQGYGYTF.

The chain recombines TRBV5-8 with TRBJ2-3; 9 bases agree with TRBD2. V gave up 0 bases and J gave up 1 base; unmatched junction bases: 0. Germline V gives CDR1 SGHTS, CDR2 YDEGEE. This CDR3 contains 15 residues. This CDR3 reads CASSLVAGGTDTQYF. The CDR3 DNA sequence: TGTGCCAGCAGCTTGGTAGCGGGGGGCACAGATACGCAGTATTTT.

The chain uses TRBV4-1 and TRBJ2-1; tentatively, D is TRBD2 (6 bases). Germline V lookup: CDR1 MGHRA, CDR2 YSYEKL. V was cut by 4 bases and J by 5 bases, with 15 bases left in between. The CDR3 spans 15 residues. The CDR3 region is CASSRPPPGDNEQFF. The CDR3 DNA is TGCGCCAGCAGCCGCCCCCCTCCGGGGGACAATGAGCAGTTCTTC.

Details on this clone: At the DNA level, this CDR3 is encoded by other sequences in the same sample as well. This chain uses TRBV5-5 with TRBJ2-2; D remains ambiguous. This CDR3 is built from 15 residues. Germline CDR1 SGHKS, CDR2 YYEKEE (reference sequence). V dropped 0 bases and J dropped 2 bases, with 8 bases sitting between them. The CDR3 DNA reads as TGTGCCAGCAGCTTGGGGCGGACCAACACCGGGGAGCTGTTTTTT. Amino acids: CASSLGRTNTGELFF.

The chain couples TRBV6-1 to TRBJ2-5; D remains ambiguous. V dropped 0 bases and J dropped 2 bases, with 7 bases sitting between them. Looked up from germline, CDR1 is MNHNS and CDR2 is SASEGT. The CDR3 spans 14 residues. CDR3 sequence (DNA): TGTGCCAGCAGTGAAGCTCAGGTACAAGAGACCCAGTACTTC. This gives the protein CASSEAQVQETQYF.